The text below deals with one T cell receptor (beta chain). Its antigen is still unknown. The data stem from a study of shared clonotypes between healthy human individuals. Findings and caveats of the study: Sampling included only blood; tissue repertoires likely differ.

J was trimmed by 6 bases and V by 5 bases; bases with no gene match: 11. CDR1 SQVTM and CDR2 ANQGSEA come from the germline V gene. The CDR3 contains 16 residues. Libraries were prepared by immunoSEQ multiplex PCR; TCRdb keeps only in-frame clonotypes and omits some of them. The table shows about 960,000 clones, with over 75% occurring only once. The sample comprised memory CD4+ T cells sorted from blood. Subset in this sample: CD45RA-negative fraction. The receptor was derived from a man aged 18 to 29 in good health. This sequence joins TRBV29-1 and TRBJ2-1; 12 bases map to TRBD2. The CDR3, as DNA: TGCAGCGTTTCTAGGACTAGCGGGGAAGGGGCCAATGAGCAGTTCTTC. It codes for CSVSRTSGEGANEQFF.